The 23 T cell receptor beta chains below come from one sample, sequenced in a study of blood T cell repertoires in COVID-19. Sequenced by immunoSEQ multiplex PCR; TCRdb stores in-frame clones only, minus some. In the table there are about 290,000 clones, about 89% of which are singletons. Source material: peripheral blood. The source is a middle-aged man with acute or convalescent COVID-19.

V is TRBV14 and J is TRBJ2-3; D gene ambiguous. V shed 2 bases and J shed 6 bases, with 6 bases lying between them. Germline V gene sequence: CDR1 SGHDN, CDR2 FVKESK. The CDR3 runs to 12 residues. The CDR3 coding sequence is TGTGCCAGCAGCCAAACTTGGGATACGCAGTATTTT. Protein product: CASSQTWDTQYF.

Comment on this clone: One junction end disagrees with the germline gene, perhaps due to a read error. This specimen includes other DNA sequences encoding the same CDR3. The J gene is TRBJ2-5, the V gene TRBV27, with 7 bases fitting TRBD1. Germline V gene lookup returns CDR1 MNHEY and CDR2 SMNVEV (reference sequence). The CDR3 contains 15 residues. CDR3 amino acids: CASSFTGVVQETQYF. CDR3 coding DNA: TGTGCCAGCAGTTTCACAGGGGTCGTACAAGAGACCCAATACTTC.

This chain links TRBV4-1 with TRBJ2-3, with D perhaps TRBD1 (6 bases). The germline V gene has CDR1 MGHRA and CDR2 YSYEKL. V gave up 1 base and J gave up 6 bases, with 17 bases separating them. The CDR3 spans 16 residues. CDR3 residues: CASSQVFTNRADTQYF. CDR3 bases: TGCGCCAGCAGCCAAGTTTTTACTAACAGGGCTGATACGCAGTATTTT.

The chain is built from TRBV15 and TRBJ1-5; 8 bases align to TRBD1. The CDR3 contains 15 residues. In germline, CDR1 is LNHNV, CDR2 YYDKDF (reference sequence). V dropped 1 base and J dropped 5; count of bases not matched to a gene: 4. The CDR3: CATSRGDRSHQPQHF. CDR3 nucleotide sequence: TGTGCCACCAGCAGAGGGGACAGGAGTCATCAGCCCCAGCATTTT.

CDR3 in amino acids: CSVEGTGASNIQYF. The DNA of the CDR3 is TGCAGCGTTGAAGGAACAGGGGCTTCAAACATTCAGTACTTC. The chain carries TRBV29-1 and TRBJ2-4, with 7 bases lining up with TRBD1. Trimming cost V 1 base and J 6 bases; bases outside gene matches: 6. Per germline, CDR1 SQVTM and CDR2 ANQGSEA. This CDR3 has 14 residues.

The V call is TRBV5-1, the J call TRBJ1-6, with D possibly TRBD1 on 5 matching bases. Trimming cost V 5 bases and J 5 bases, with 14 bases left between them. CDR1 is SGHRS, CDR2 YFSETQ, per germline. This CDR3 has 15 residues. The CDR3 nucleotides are TGCGCCAGCAGTTTACAGGCACGGAATAATTCACCCCTCCACTTT. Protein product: CASSLQARNNSPLHF. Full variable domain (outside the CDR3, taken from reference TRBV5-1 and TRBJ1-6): KAGVTQTPRYLIKTRGQQVTLSCSPISGHRSVSWYQQTPGQGLQFLFEYFSETQRNKGNFPGRFSGRQFSNSRSEMNVSTLELGDSALYLCASSLQARNNSPLHFGNGTRLTVT.

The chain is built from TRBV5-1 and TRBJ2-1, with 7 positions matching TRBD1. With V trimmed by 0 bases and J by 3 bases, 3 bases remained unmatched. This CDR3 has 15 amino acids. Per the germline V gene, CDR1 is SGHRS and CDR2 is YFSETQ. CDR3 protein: CASSLVGGDYNEQFF. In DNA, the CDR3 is TGCGCCAGCAGCTTGGTAGGGGGCGACTACAATGAGCAGTTCTTC.

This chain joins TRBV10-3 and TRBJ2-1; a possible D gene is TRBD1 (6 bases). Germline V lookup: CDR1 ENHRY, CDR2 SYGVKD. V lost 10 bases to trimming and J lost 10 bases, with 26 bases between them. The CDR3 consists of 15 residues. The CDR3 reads CATSLRDKSLGEQFF. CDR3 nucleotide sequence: TGTGCCACCTCTTTGAGGGACAAGTCTCTCGGGGAGCAGTTCTTC.

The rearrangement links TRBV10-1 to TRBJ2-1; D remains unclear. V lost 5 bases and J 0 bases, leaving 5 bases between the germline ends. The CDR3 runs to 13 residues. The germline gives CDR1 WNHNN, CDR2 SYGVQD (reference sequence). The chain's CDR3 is CASSPSSYNEQFF. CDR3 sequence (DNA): TGCGCCAGCAGTCCCAGCTCCTACAATGAGCAGTTCTTC.

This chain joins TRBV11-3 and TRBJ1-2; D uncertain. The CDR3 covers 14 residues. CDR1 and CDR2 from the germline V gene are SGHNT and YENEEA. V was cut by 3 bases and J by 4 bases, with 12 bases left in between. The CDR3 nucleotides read TGTGCCAGCAGCTTTGAGGAGGAGGCCTATGGCTACACCTTC. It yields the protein CASSFEEEAYGYTF.

CDR3 amino acids: CASSLAGRLNTQYF. The CDR3, as DNA: TGCGCCAGCAGCTTGGCGGGCCGACTAAATACGCAGTATTTT. The rearrangement joins TRBV5-1 to TRBJ2-3; D may be TRBD2 (5 bases). CDR1 SGHRS and CDR2 YFSETQ come from the germline V gene. With 0 bases removed from V and 7 bases from J, the gap between germline ends came to 12 bases. The CDR3 consists of 14 residues.

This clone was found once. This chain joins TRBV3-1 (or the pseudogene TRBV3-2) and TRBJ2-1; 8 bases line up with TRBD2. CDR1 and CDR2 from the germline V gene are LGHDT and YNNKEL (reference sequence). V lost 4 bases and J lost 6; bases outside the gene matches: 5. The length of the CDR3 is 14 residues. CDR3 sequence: CASSLSGGPNEQFF. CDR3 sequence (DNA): TGTGCCAGCAGCCTCTCGGGGGGGCCCAATGAGCAGTTCTTC.

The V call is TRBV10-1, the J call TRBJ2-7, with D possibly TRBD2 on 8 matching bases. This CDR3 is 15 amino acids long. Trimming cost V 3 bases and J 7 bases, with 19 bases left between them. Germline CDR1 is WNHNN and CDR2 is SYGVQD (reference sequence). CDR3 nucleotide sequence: TGCGCCAGCAGTGAAATGGCGGGGGGACAGATGGAGCAGTACTTC. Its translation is CASSEMAGGQMEQYF.

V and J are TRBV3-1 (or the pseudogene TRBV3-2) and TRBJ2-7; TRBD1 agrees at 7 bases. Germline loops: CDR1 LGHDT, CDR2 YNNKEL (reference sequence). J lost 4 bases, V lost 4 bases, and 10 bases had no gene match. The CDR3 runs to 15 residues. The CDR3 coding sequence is TGTGCCAGCAGCCTAACCGGGACAGCAAGATACGAGCAGTACTTC. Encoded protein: CASSLTGTARYEQYF.

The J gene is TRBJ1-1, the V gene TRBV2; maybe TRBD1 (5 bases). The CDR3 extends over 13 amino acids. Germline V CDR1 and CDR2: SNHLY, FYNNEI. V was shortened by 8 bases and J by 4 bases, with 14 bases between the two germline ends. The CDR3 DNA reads TGTGCCAGCCTGGAGGGGCCCTCCACTGAAGCTTTCTTT. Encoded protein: CASLEGPSTEAFF.

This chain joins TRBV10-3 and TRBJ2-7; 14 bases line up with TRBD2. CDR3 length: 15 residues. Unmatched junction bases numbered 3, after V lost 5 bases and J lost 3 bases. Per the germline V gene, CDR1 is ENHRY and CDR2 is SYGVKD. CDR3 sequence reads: CAISYGLAGGYEQYF. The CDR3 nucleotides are TGTGCCATCAGTTATGGACTAGCGGGGGGCTACGAGCAGTACTTC.

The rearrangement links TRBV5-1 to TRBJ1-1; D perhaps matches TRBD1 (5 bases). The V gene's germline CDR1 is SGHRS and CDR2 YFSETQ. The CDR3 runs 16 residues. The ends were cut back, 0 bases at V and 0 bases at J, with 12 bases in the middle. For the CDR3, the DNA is TGCGCCAGCAGCTTGGGGGTTGGACACCTGAACACTGAAGCTTTCTTT. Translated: CASSLGVGHLNTEAFF. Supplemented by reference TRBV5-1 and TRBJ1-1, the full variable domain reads KAGVTQTPRYLIKTRGQQVTLSCSPISGHRSVSWYQQTPGQGLQFLFEYFSETQRNKGNFPGRFSGRQFSNSRSEMNVSTLELGDSALYLCASSLGVGHLNTEAFFGQGTRLTVV.

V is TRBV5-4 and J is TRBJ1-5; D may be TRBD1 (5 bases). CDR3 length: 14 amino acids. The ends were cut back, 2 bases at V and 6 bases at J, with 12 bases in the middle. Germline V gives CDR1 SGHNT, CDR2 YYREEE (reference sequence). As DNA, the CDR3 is TGTGCCAGCAGCTTTGAAGGGGTTGGTCAGCCCCAGCATTTT. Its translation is CASSFEGVGQPQHF.

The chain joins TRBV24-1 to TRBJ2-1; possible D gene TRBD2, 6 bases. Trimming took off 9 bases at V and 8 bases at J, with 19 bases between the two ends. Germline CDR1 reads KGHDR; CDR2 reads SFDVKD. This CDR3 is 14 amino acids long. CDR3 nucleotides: TGTGCCACCCAACCCCGGAGGGGTATGGATGAGCAGTTCTTC. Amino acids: CATQPRRGMDEQFF.

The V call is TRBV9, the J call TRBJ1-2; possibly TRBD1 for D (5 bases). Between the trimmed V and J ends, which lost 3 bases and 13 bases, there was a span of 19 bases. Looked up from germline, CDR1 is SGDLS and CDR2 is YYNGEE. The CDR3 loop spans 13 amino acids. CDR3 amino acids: CASSALESPGLTF. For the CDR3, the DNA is TGTGCCAGCAGCGCACTTGAATCCCCGGGACTCACCTTC.

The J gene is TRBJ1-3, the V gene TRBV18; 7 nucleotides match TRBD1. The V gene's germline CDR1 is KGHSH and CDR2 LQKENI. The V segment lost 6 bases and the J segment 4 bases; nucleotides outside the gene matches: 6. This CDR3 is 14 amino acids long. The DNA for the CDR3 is TGTGCCAGCTCGCTAGGACAGGAGGGAAACACCATATATTTT. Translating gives CASSLGQEGNTIYF.

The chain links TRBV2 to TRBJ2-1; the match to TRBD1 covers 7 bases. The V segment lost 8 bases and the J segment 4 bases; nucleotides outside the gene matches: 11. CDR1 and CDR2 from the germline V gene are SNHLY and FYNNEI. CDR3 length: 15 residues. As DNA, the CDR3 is TGTGCCAGCTGGGGACAGCTCCACTCTTACAATGAGCAGTTCTTC. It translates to CASWGQLHSYNEQFF.

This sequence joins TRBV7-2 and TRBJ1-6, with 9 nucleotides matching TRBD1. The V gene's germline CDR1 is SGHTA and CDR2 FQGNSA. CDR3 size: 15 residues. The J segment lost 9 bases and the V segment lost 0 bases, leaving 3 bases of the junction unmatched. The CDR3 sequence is CASSLAGQGASPLHF. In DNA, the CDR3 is TGTGCCAGCAGCTTAGCGGGACAGGGCGCTTCACCCCTCCACTTT.